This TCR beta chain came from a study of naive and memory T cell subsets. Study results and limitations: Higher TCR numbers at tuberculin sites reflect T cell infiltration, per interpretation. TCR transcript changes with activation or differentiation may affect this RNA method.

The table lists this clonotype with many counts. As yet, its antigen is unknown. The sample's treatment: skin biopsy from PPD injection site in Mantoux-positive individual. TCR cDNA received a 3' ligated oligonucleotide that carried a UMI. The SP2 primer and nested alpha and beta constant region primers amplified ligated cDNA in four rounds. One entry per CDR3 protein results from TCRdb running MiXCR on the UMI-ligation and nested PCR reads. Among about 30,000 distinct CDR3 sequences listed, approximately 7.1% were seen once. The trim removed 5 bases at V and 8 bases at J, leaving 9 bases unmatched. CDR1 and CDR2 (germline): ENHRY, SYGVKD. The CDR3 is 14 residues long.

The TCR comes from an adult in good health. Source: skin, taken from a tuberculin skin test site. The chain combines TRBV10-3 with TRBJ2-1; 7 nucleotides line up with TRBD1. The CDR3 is CAISHDRVVDEQFF. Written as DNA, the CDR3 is TGTGCCATCAGTCATGACAGGGTTGTAGATGAGCAGTTCTTC.